This TCR beta chain was sequenced for a study of cytomegalovirus exposure and HLA in healthy donors. The study, taken as a whole, reports: It is likely that the observed cluster of highly shared sequence variants was a sequencing artifact. Most TCR sequences were rare, but some public TCRs occurred in many donors. For TCR beta chains, V- and J-gene trimming was later linked to a missense DCLRE1C variant.

About this clone itself: As yet, its antigen is unknown.

Germline CDR1 LNHDA, CDR2 SQIVND (reference sequence). V lost 7 bases, J lost 1 base, and 11 bases lay in between. The CDR3 extends over 14 amino acids. 13 Jbeta primers and 60 Vbeta primers were used for the PCR. Assay: immunoSEQ multiplex PCR; the TCRdb copy retains only in-frame clones and omits some. The sample holds about 100,000 clones; approximately 74% are singletons and the top ten take approximately 2%. J is TRBJ1-3 and V is TRBV19, with unresolved D. The sequenced sample was PBMCs. The TCR originated in a woman in her thirties or forties in good health and CMV-seronegative. The CDR3 loop is CASNELPSGNTIYF. In DNA form, the CDR3 reads TGTGCCAGTAATGAGCTCCCTTCTGGAAACACCATATATTTT.